This passage covers 14 T cell receptor beta chains from one sample sequenced in a study of T cell repertoires in aging, cancer and after chemotherapy (dated by TCRdb to between 2018 and 2020). Genomic DNA extracted from peripheral blood, rather than sorted cells or RNA, was used as the source for amplification of TCR beta rearrangements. The sample was run on an Illumina MiSeq. Multiplex touch-down PCR with a mixed TRB-A/B primer pool was used to amplify rearranged TRB sequences covering the V, D and J segments. TCRdb's own reprocessing of the public reads used fastp at Q25 and MiXCR and kept productive beta chains. Identical CDR3 proteins give one entry, which carries the most common genes and DNA. The sample records roughly 9,100 distinct CDR3 sequences, about 35% of which are singletons. 3.5% of the sample is taken by the ten largest. The sequencing input was blood. The receptors shown here come from a human donor in good health.

This clonotype was counted a few times. J is TRBJ2-7 and V is TRBV7-9, with TRBD2 matching 13 bases. Germline trimming cut 1 base from V and 4 bases from J; bases unmatched to any gene: 4. The CDR3 runs to 16 residues. Per the germline V gene, CDR1 is SEHNR and CDR2 is FQNEAQ (reference sequence). CDR3 DNA: TGTGCCAGCAGCTTAGGACTAGCGGGGGGAAGTTACGAGCAGTACGTC. This translates into CASSLGLAGGSYEQYV.

The J gene is TRBJ1-5, the V gene TRBV12-3 or TRBV12-4; weak D call: TRBD1 (6 bases). Trimming took 4 bases from V and 5 from J, leaving 15 bases between them. The length of the CDR3 is 15 residues. The chain's CDR3 is CASSYGGAGDQPQHF. The CDR3 DNA follows: TGTGCCAGCAGTTACGGGGGGGCAGGGGATCAGCCCCAGCATTTT.

This clonotype was seen more than once but under ten times. CDR3 DNA sequence: TGCAGTGCTAGAGATTACAGGGCCTATGGCTACACCTTC. Translation: CSARDYRAYGYTF. The rearrangement links TRBV20-1 to TRBJ1-2; D perhaps matches TRBD1 (6 bases). Trimming left V 0 bases short and J 4 bases short, with 9 bases between. The germline gives CDR1 DFQATT, CDR2 SNEGSKA (reference sequence). The CDR3 totals 13 residues.

This sequence joins TRBV7-2 and TRBJ1-1; TRBD1 agrees at 8 bases. The germline V gene encodes CDR1 SGHTA and CDR2 FQGNSA. The ends lost 8 bases at V and 12 bases at J; junction bases unmatched: 14. CDR3 length equals 13 residues. DNA of the CDR3: TGTGCCAGCGGTACCCGGGACAGGATGAAAACTTTCTTT. Translating gives CASGTRDRMKTFF.

The chain combines TRBV6-1 with TRBJ2-1, with D unclear. With 3 bases removed from V and 0 bases from J, the gap between germline ends came to 6 bases. Germline CDR1 is MNHNS and CDR2 is SASEGT. The CDR3 runs 14 residues. The CDR3 region has the DNA TGTGCCAGCAGTGACTTAAGCTCCTACAATGAGCAGTTCTTC. Protein sequence: CASSDLSSYNEQFF.

The chain couples TRBV7-3 to TRBJ1-1; 7 positions match TRBD1. The CDR3 length is 13 residues. V lost 4 bases and J lost 8; bases outside the gene matches: 7. Germline V gives CDR1 SGHTA, CDR2 FQGTGA. The DNA of the CDR3 is TGTGCCAGCAGCTACAACCGGGACAGCGAAGCTTTCTTT. Protein: CASSYNRDSEAFF.

The chain links TRBV6-6 to TRBJ1-6, with TRBD1 matching 7 bases. The CDR3 is 14 residues long. Germline CDR1 and CDR2: MNHNY and SVGAGI (reference sequence). The junction had 2 bases not matched to a gene; V was cut back by 4 bases and J by 5 bases. The CDR3 protein is CASSSGQDNSPLHF. CDR3 sequence (DNA): TGTGCCAGCAGTTCCGGACAGGATAATTCACCCCTCCACTTT.

This clonotype has only a few counts. This chain connects TRBV29-1 to TRBJ2-3; TRBD2 might be the D (7 bases). This CDR3 comprises 13 residues. Trimming cost V 4 bases and J 6 bases, with 14 bases left between them. The V gene's germline CDR1 is SQVTM and CDR2 ANQGSEA. The CDR3 DNA sequence: TGCAGCGTTGGGGGGGGGGCAGCGGATACGCAGTATTTT. Translation: CSVGGGAADTQYF.

This clonotype was seen a handful of times. The chain carries TRBV7-2 and TRBJ1-4, with D hard to call. Germline assignment: CDR1 SGHTA and CDR2 FQGNSA. Trimming pared 0 bases from V and 6 bases from J, leaving 5 bases between. This CDR3 region has 13 residues. The CDR3 DNA follows: TGTGCCAGCAGCTTAGCGGTCGATGAAAAACTGTTTTTT. Amino acids: CASSLAVDEKLFF.

This clonotype was recorded a few times. The chain has TRBV20-1 and TRBJ1-1, with a tentative D call TRBD1 (6 bases). The V end was cut by 0 bases, the J end by 3 bases, with 14 bases between. The CDR3 covers 15 residues. Germline assignment: CDR1 DFQATT and CDR2 SNEGSKA (reference sequence). CDR3 in amino acids: CSARDLQGRDTEAFF. The DNA of the CDR3 is TGCAGTGCTAGAGATCTTCAGGGGAGGGACACTGAAGCTTTCTTT.

This clonotype has a handful of counts. V gene TRBV5-4 combines with J gene TRBJ1-4; the D is unclear. Looked up from germline, CDR1 is SGHNT and CDR2 is YYREEE (reference sequence). The CDR3 spans 13 residues. V dropped 1 base and J dropped 5 bases, with 6 bases sitting between them. CDR3 sequence: CASSLRVNEKLFF. CDR3 coding DNA: TGTGCCAGCAGCTTGAGAGTGAATGAAAAACTGTTTTTT.

This clonotype showed up just a few times. This chain connects TRBV5-6 to TRBJ1-2, with 10 bases lining up with TRBD1. The V gene's germline CDR1 is SGHDT and CDR2 YYEEEE. The V and J ends lost 3 bases and 6 bases, in that order; junction bases with no gene match: 8. The CDR3 totals 15 residues. CDR3 region: CASSSPRTGGNGYTF. CDR3 coding DNA: TGTGCCAGCAGCTCCCCCCGGACAGGGGGTAATGGCTACACCTTC.

The chain uses TRBV6-5 and TRBJ2-7; 7 bases match TRBD2. The J segment lost 1 base and the V segment lost 2 bases, leaving 5 bases of the junction unmatched. The CDR3 length is 15 residues. Germline loops: CDR1 MNHEY, CDR2 SVGAGI. The CDR3 region has the DNA TGTGCCAGCAGTTACGGGGGGGAGGGGTCCTACGAGCAGTACTTC. This gives the protein CASSYGGEGSYEQYF.

This clonotype was seen a few times. The chain joins TRBV5-5 to TRBJ1-2; D is possibly TRBD1 (5 bases). Looked up from germline, CDR1 is SGHKS and CDR2 is YYEKEE (reference sequence). The V end was cut by 2 bases, the J end by 4 bases, with 12 bases between. The CDR3 runs 14 residues. CDR3 protein: CASSFTGQGYGYTF. The CDR3 bases are TGTGCCAGCAGCTTCACGGGGCAAGGCTATGGCTACACCTTC.